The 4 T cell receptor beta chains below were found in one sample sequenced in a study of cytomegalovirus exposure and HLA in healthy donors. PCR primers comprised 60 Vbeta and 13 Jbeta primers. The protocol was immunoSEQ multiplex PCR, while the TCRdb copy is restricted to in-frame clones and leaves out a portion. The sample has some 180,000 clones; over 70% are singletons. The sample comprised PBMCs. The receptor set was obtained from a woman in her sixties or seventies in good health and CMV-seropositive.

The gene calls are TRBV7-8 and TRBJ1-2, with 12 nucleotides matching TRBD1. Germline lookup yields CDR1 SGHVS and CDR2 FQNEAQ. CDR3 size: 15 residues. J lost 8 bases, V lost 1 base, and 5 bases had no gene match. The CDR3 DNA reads TGTGCCAGCAGCTTAGAGGGACAGGGGGCGGGAGGCTACACCTTC. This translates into CASSLEGQGAGGYTF.

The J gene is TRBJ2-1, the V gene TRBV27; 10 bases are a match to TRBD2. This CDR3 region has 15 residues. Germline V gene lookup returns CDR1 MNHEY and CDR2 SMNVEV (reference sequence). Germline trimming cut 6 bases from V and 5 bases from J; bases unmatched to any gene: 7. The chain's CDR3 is CASSSLAGVHNEQFF. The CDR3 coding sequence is TGTGCCAGCAGCTCCCTAGCGGGAGTGCACAATGAGCAGTTCTTC.

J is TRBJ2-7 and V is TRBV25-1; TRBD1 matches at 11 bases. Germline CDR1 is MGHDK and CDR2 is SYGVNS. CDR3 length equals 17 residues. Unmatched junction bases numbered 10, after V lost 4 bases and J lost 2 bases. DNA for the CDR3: TGTGCCAGCAGTGCCCACTTCACGGGACAGGGGGCCTACGAGCAGTACTTC. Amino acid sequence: CASSAHFTGQGAYEQYF.

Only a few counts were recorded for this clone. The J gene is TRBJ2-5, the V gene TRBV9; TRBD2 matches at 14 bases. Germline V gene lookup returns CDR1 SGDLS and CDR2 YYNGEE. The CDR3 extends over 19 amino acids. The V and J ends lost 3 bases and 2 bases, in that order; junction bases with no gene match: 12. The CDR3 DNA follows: TGTGCCAGCAGCGGACGCTCCGGGACTAGCGGGAGAGTGCAAGAGACCCAGTACTTC. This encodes CASSGRSGTSGRVQETQYF.